This section outlines one TCR beta chain sequence together with its context. Its antigen has not been determined. No per-base quality is available; no much larger clone lies one base away. The sample comes from a study of blood T cells in healthy people across ages (dated by TCRdb to between 2015 and 2017). For the wider study: In model experiments, template switching captured roughly one uniquely barcoded TCR beta cDNA molecule for every two T cells. To avoid experimental bias, donors of different ages were spread randomly across the sequencing lanes. Age-related changes in TCR beta repertoire diversity were measured in the study by deep sequencing normalized with unique cDNA molecular identifiers. Donors were grouped into four age groups: young (average approximately 15 years), middle-aged (roughly 37), aged (roughly 62) and long-lived (over 80). For two donors (one aged 18 to 29 and one aged 80 or older), the study analyzed two additional independent replicas of 1 million unique cDNA reads from the same blood draw. Study-level results and caveats: The long-lived group showed more naive CD4+ T cells, fewer expanded clones and increased TCR diversity than the aged group, suggesting age selection. Total diversity estimates from one million sequenced T cells were considered lower bounds and underestimates. The CMV infection status of donors was not known, potentially confounding age-related changes in expanded clonotypes. As age increased, observed TCR beta diversity per million T cells dropped in a roughly linear way, and a significant reduction was already evident by age roughly 40. Conclusive comparison of naive and antigen-experienced compartments was prevented by the profiling of bulk unsorted PBMCs. Observed TCR beta diversity correlated strongly with the percentage of naive T cells measured by flow cytometry.

Per the germline V gene, SQVTM is the CDR1 and ANQGSEA is the CDR2. The V and J ends are trimmed by 7 bases and 8 bases, leaving 20 bases between them. The CDR3 holds 13 amino acids from the cysteine to the phenylalanine. Kept here is only the CDR3 DNA, which spans 39 bases and is read in frame from base 1. Preparation of the library involved 5' RACE. Sequencer: Illumina HiSeq 2500. The second PCR ran for about 6 to 11 cycles and used a J-beta primer mix along with a sample-barcoded 5' primer. A template-switch 5' adaptor carrying 12 random nucleotides introduced a unique molecular identifier onto each TCR beta cDNA molecule. Each sample yielded at least 3 million CDR3-containing paired-end reads. First-strand cDNA was synthesized from all RNA with the Mint cDNA synthesis kit, primed by a TRBC-specific oligonucleotide. All cDNA was treated with uracil-DNA glycosylase and then went through a first 18-cycle PCR with the universal primers M1SS and BC2_uni_R. In the original analysis: For normalization, 1 million high-quality reads were randomly selected from each sample, with every read carrying a distinct molecular identifier. Reads with shared molecular identifiers were discarded instead of being binned into consensus sequences. CDR3 identification, clonotype clustering and error correction used MiTCR with a Q25 quality threshold and the strictest error-elimination algorithm. Lower-bound total TCR beta diversity was estimated with a nonparametric unseen species model using Euler transformation. In-frame beta chains were kept once TCRdb had trimmed the public reads at Q25 with fastp and called clones with MiXCR. Duplicate CDR3 protein sequences are folded into a single record with the most common DNA and genes. These V and J calls rely on TCRdb rather than the paper's analysis. This sample is represented by 700,000 or so distinct CDR3 sequences; about a fifth of them were singletons. Of the sample, less than 25% is held by the ten largest clones.

The roughly 39 donors, aged about 6 to 100 years, were systemically healthy Caucasian individuals from Russia. Each donor gave 8 to 10 milliliters of peripheral blood, collected into EDTA-treated Vacutainer tubes. PBMCs were isolated by Ficoll-Paque density-gradient centrifugation, with at least 6 million obtained per sample. Total RNA was extracted from PBMCs with Trizol reagent, with at least 6 micrograms obtained per sample. For every donor, flow cytometry on a PBMC aliquot measured the percentage of naive CD45RAhigh/CD27high T cells. Sequenced material: blood. The chain was built from TRBV29-1 and TRBJ1-1, with the D gene too uncertain to name. This receptor was obtained from a man in his sixties or seventies in good health. CDR3 reads: CSASRGLVFEAFF. In nucleotide form, the sequence is TGCAGCGCGTCCCGGGGTCTTGTCTTCGAAGCTTTCTTT.